Each of the 25 T cell receptor beta chains below was sequenced from the same sample in a study of blood T cell repertoires in COVID-19 (TCRdb year 2020). The method was the immunoSEQ multiplex PCR assay. In TCRdb, the immuneACCESS table is reduced to in-frame sequences with V and J assigned. These tables do not hold every clone; where another copy was compared, an unresolved V gene accounts for under half, and the others remain unexplained. The sample contains around 300,000 clones, 85% to 90% of them found a single time. The ten largest clones capture roughly 6.3% of the sample. Sequencing input: peripheral blood. The source is a woman between 50 and 59 years old with COVID-19, enrolled during active disease.

The chain has TRBV4-2 and TRBJ1-5; TRBD1 aligns across 9 bases. The V gene's germline CDR1 is LGHNA and CDR2 YNFKEQ. Germline trimming cut 4 bases from V and 3 bases from J; bases unmatched to any gene: 7. This CDR3 is built from 16 residues. In DNA form, the CDR3 reads TGTGCCAGCAGCCTACACAGGGGGCGAGACAATCAGCCCCAGCATTTT. This sequence encodes CASSLHRGRDNQPQHF.

This clone was picked up a small number of times. This chain joins TRBV12-3 or TRBV12-4 and TRBJ2-7; possible D gene TRBD1, 6 bases. V lost 6 bases, J lost 2 bases, and 11 bases lay in between. This CDR3 has 13 residues. CDR3 loop: CASRATGTYEQYF. Here the CDR3 DNA reads TGTGCCAGCAGAGCCACAGGGACCTACGAGCAGTACTTC.

The rearrangement links TRBV19 to TRBJ2-7, with TRBD1 identical over 7 bases. The CDR3 covers 15 residues. Germline lookup yields CDR1 LNHDA and CDR2 SQIVND (reference sequence). With V trimmed by 6 bases and J by 2 bases, 10 bases remained unmatched. The DNA for the CDR3 is TGTGCCAGTAGCCGCCAAGACAGGGAAGCCTACGAGCAGTACTTC. Its protein product is CASSRQDREAYEQYF.

This clone was picked up one time. The rearrangement uses TRBV24-1 and TRBJ2-7; maybe TRBD2 (5 bases). The germline V gene encodes CDR1 KGHDR and CDR2 SFDVKD. The CDR3 contains 12 residues. V lost 6 bases and J 4 bases, leaving 9 bases between the germline ends. The CDR3 loop reads CATSRWEYEQYF. DNA of the CDR3: TGTGCCACCAGTAGGTGGGAGTACGAGCAGTACTTC.

The rearrangement links TRBV6-2 or TRBV6-3 to TRBJ2-5; a weak D match, TRBD2 (6 bases). The CDR3 is 15 amino acids. Germline V gene sequence: CDR1 MNHEY, CDR2 SVGEGT. Trimming pared 6 bases from V and 2 bases from J, leaving 16 bases between. The CDR3 coding sequence is TGTGCCAGCAGCCATCCTAGCGAAGCTCAAGAGACCCAGTACTTC. Residues: CASSHPSEAQETQYF.

The chain couples TRBV15 to TRBJ1-4; no clear D gene. CDR1 LNHNV and CDR2 YYDKDF come from the germline V gene (reference sequence). Trimming cost V 2 bases and J 7 bases, with 14 bases left between them. The CDR3 contains 15 residues. The CDR3 coding sequence is TGTGCCACCAGCAGATTGATTTCCGCCGGTGAAAAACTGTTTTTT. This codes for CATSRLISAGEKLFF.

As to this clone: The junction departs from germline at one end; a sequencing error may be responsible. This CDR3 is CASSQEQKAGRRF. DNA for the CDR3: TGTGCCAGCAGCCAAGAACAGAAGGCAGGGAGGCGCTTC. The V gene is TRBV3-1 (or the pseudogene TRBV3-2), the J gene TRBJ2-7; perhaps TRBD2 as D (6 bases). Germline CDR1 and CDR2: LGHDT and YNNKEL (reference sequence). CDR3 length: 13 residues.

The chain links TRBV10-1 to TRBJ2-7, with TRBD1 matching 7 bases. V trimming: 4 bases; J trimming: 5 bases; junction bases outside the gene matches: 14. This CDR3 comprises 16 residues. Germline CDR1 WNHNN, CDR2 SYGVQD (reference sequence). The CDR3 nucleotides are TGCGCCAGCAGTGGGGGTAACAGGGGCTCTCGGGACGAGCAGTACTTC. It yields the protein CASSGGNRGSRDEQYF.

The V and J genes are TRBV27 and TRBJ2-7; D gene uncertain. This CDR3 is 14 amino acids long. Per germline, CDR1 MNHEY and CDR2 SMNVEV (reference sequence). V lost 0 bases and J 4 bases, leaving 10 bases between the germline ends. In DNA form, the CDR3 reads TGTGCCAGCAGTTTATCCGGTCCTTTTTACGAGCAGTACTTC. As protein: CASSLSGPFYEQYF.

The V call is TRBV27, the J call TRBJ2-3, with 14 bases fitting TRBD2. V was pared by 5 bases and J by 5 bases, with 6 bases of the junction left unmatched. The CDR3 totals 16 residues. In germline, CDR1 is MNHEY, CDR2 SMNVEV (reference sequence). Here the CDR3 reads CASSMGTSGSQDTQYF. DNA of the CDR3: TGTGCCAGCAGTATGGGGACTAGCGGGAGTCAAGATACGCAGTATTTT.

This rearrangement joins TRBV5-1 to TRBJ2-5; D is possibly TRBD1 (5 bases). Germline loops: CDR1 SGHRS, CDR2 YFSETQ. This CDR3 contains 14 residues. The V end was cut by 3 bases, the J end by 4 bases, with 13 bases between. DNA of the CDR3: TGCGCCAGCAGCTCCGAAGGGGTCCCAGAGACCCAGTACTTC. Its translation: CASSSEGVPETQYF.

The rearrangement uses TRBV7-2 and TRBJ2-1, with D possibly matching TRBD2 (5 bases). Germline assignment: CDR1 SGHTA and CDR2 FQGNSA. V was trimmed by 5 bases and J by 2 bases, leaving 13 bases between them. This CDR3 contains 15 residues. CDR3 loop: CASSPAAVPYNEQFF. Here the CDR3 DNA reads TGTGCCAGCAGCCCAGCAGCGGTTCCCTACAATGAGCAGTTCTTC.

This rearrangement joins TRBV7-6 to TRBJ2-1, with D uncertain. The CDR3 extends over 16 amino acids. The V end was cut by 4 bases, the J end by 0 bases, with 13 bases between. The germline CDR1 and CDR2 sequences are SGHVS and FNYEAQ. CDR3 protein: CASSSGGTSSYNEQFF. CDR3 sequence (DNA): TGTGCCAGCAGCTCCGGCGGAACCAGCTCCTACAATGAGCAGTTCTTC.

The CDR3 region is CASSPDRTSLPYEQYF. The CDR3 coding sequence is TGTGCCAGCTCACCAGACAGGACTAGTTTGCCCTACGAGCAGTACTTC. The gene calls are TRBV18 and TRBJ2-7; a possible D gene is TRBD2 (7 bases). The germline V gene has CDR1 KGHSH and CDR2 LQKENI. This CDR3 has 16 amino acids. The V end was cut by 2 bases, the J end by 2 bases, with 16 bases between.

The count of this clone is one. The J gene is TRBJ1-6, the V gene TRBV5-1, with D possibly being TRBD1 (6 bases). The CDR3 runs to 13 residues. V gave up 6 bases and J gave up 7 bases, with 11 bases separating them. CDR1 is SGHRS, CDR2 YFSETQ, per germline. The CDR3 DNA sequence: TGCGCCAGCAACAGAGGGGGAAATTCACCCCTCCACTTT. Amino acid sequence: CASNRGGNSPLHF.

The gene calls are TRBV19 and TRBJ1-5; 9 positions agree with TRBD1. The CDR3 length is 16 residues. Trimming removed 4 bases from V and 7 bases from J; junction bases left unmatched: 11. The germline V gene encodes CDR1 LNHDA and CDR2 SQIVND (reference sequence). CDR3: CASSTTNRGRRQPQHF. In nucleotides, the CDR3 is TGTGCCAGTAGTACCACTAACAGGGGGCGCCGACAGCCCCAGCATTTT.

The genes are TRBV11-3 and TRBJ2-1; possibly TRBD2 for D (6 bases). V lost 3 bases and J 4 bases, leaving 7 bases between the germline ends. The CDR3 loop spans 13 amino acids. Germline CDR1 and CDR2: SGHNT and YENEEA. The DNA for the CDR3 is TGTGCCAGCAGCTTGGGGACTTACAATGAGCAGTTCTTC. Residues: CASSLGTYNEQFF. The entire variable domain, with the rest obtained from reference TRBV11-3 and TRBJ2-1, is as follows: EAGVVQSPRYKIIEKKQPVAFWCNPISGHNTLYWYLQNLGQGPELLIRYENEEAVDDSQLPKDRFSAERLKGVDSTLKIQPAELGDSAVYLCASSLGTYNEQFFGPGTRLTVL.

The V gene is TRBV29-1, the J gene TRBJ2-5; D unclear. Germline V gene data show CDR1 as SQVTM and CDR2 as ANQGSEA. The CDR3 contains 11 residues. Trimming took off 7 bases at V and 1 base at J, with 7 bases between the two ends. The CDR3 here is CSAAVQETQYF. The CDR3 nucleotides read TGCAGCGCGGCGGTCCAAGAGACCCAGTACTTC.

CDR3 DNA: TGTGCCAGCAGCTTTTCCGGGAGAAGGGAATCCGGGGAGCTGTTTTTT. Protein product: CASSFSGRRESGELFF. This chain connects TRBV7-6 to TRBJ2-2; possibly TRBD2 for D (6 bases). V was trimmed by 3 bases and J by 6 bases, leaving 17 bases between them. This CDR3 region has 16 residues. Germline CDR1 and CDR2: SGHVS and FNYEAQ.

This chain joins TRBV30 and TRBJ1-6; TRBD1 might be the D (5 bases). The V gene's germline CDR1 is GTSNPN and CDR2 SVGIG (reference sequence). The CDR3 sequence is 15 residues long. The V gene lost 5 bases and the J gene lost 4 bases, with 15 bases spanning the gap. For the CDR3, the DNA is TGTGCCTGGGGAGGGGCAGAAACTTATAATTCACCCCTCCACTTT. Translation gives CAWGGAETYNSPLHF.

The gene calls are TRBV5-1 and TRBJ2-3; the match to TRBD2 covers 9 bases. J was trimmed by 3 bases and V by 7 bases; bases with no gene match: 6. Germline V gives CDR1 SGHRS, CDR2 YFSETQ. This CDR3 has 14 amino acids. The CDR3 sequence is CASGAGGPTDTQYF. The CDR3 DNA is TGCGCCAGCGGGGCGGGAGGGCCGACAGATACGCAGTATTTT.

This chain uses TRBV4-1 with TRBJ2-5; no clear D. Between the trimmed V and J ends, which lost 0 bases and 5 bases, there was a span of 7 bases. CDR3 length equals 13 residues. The germline CDR1 and CDR2 sequences are MGHRA and YSYEKL. The CDR3 protein is CASSQDQAETQYF. As DNA, the CDR3 is TGCGCCAGCAGCCAAGACCAGGCTGAGACCCAGTACTTC.

The chain is built from TRBV19 and TRBJ2-1, with 12 nucleotides matching TRBD1. The CDR3 has 16 amino acids. The trim removed 5 bases at V and 4 bases at J, leaving 6 bases unmatched. Germline assignment: CDR1 LNHDA and CDR2 SQIVND (reference sequence). CDR3 amino acids: CASSEGQGARYNEQFF. Written as DNA, the CDR3 is TGTGCCAGTAGTGAGGGACAGGGGGCAAGGTACAATGAGCAGTTCTTC.

The chain employs TRBV15 and TRBJ1-6; no clear D gene. The V end was cut by 0 bases, the J end by 6 bases, with 9 bases between. CDR3 length: 15 amino acids. CDR1 LNHNV and CDR2 YYDKDF come from the germline V gene (reference sequence). CDR3 sequence: CATSREAQRNSPLHF. As DNA, the CDR3 is TGTGCCACCAGCAGAGAGGCGCAGCGTAATTCACCCCTCCACTTT.

The chain is built from TRBV21-1 and TRBJ1-5; the DNA was not compared with TRBD1, the D call given in the table. TRBV21-1 is an annotated pseudogene. The CDR3 has 20 residues. Here the CDR3 reads CASSQVGHSHPRRGNQPQHF. The CDR3 DNA reads as TGTGCCAGCAGCCAAGTAGGACATTCCCATCCCCGTAGGGGCAATCAGCCCCAGCATTTT.